What follows are 25 T cell receptor beta chains derived from one specimen sequenced in a study of blood T cells in healthy people across ages. With a J-beta primer mix and a sample-barcoded 5' primer, a second PCR ran about 6 to 11 cycles. TCRdb processed the 5' RACE reads anew with MiXCR; each CDR3 protein has one entry. Of around 780,000 distinct CDR3 sequences in the sample, more than 50% were seen once. The sequencing sample was made of blood. Receptor source: a man aged 40-49 years in good health.

This clonotype was picked up one time. The V and J genes are TRBV7-2 and TRBJ2-3; 9 positions agree with TRBD2. CDR3 length: 15 residues. J was trimmed by 5 bases and V by 6 bases; bases with no gene match: 9. The germline V gene has CDR1 SGHTA and CDR2 FQGNSA. CDR3 nucleotide sequence: TGTGCCAGCAGTTCAGCGGGAGGTCTGGGAGATACGCAGTATTTT. Protein product: CASSSAGGLGDTQYF.

This clonotype was picked up one time. The chain employs TRBV20-1 and TRBJ1-3; no firm D call. The CDR3 spans 14 residues. Trimming took off 5 bases at V and 1 base at J, with 12 bases between the two ends. Germline-derived CDR1 and CDR2 are DFQATT and SNEGSKA (reference sequence). CDR3 loop: CSARGPFSGNTIYF. DNA of the CDR3: TGCAGTGCTCGTGGGCCTTTTTCTGGAAACACCATATATTTT.

The chain recombines TRBV3-1 with TRBJ1-2, with D maybe TRBD1 (6 bases). Germline V gene data show CDR1 as LGHDT and CDR2 as YNNKEL (reference sequence). The CDR3 has 15 residues. Trimming pared 1 base from V and 2 bases from J, leaving 11 bases between. The CDR3 loop is CASSQAPTGNYGYTF. The CDR3 nucleotides are TGTGCCAGCAGCCAAGCCCCAACAGGGAACTATGGCTACACCTTC. The complete variable domain, with remaining parts taken from reference TRBV3-1 and TRBJ1-2, reads DTAVSQTPKYLVTQMGNDKSIKCEQNLGHDTMYWYKQDSKKFLKIMFSYNNKELIINETVPNRFSPKSPDKAHLNLHINSLELGDSAVYFCASSQAPTGNYGYTFGSGTRLTVV.

This clonotype was counted a few times. The chain has TRBV27 and TRBJ2-7; D ambiguous. Deletions cut 3 bases from V and 2 bases from J, with 11 bases between. This CDR3 is 14 amino acids long. Looked up from germline, CDR1 is MNHEY and CDR2 is SMNVEV (reference sequence). The CDR3 is CASSFDELTYEQYF. As DNA, the CDR3 is TGTGCCAGCAGTTTCGATGAGTTAACCTACGAGCAGTACTTC.

This clonotype was observed a few times. V gene TRBV5-1 combines with J gene TRBJ2-4, with 8 bases fitting TRBD1. Near its end, the DNA agrees better with TRBJ2-7, so the J call may be wrong. This CDR3 is 16 amino acids long. In germline, CDR1 is SGHRS, CDR2 YFSETQ. CDR3 in DNA: TGCGCCAGCAGCTTGGGACAGGGCAGGGGGCGCGTCGAGCAGTACTTC. This gives the protein CASSLGQGRGRVEQYF.

The chain is built from TRBV7-2 and TRBJ2-3; D may be TRBD2 (7 bases). Looked up from germline, CDR1 is SGHTA and CDR2 is FQGNSA. The CDR3 runs to 16 residues. V was trimmed by 1 base and J by 1 base, leaving 12 bases between them. CDR3 sequence: CASSLEAGAGTDTQYF. Here the CDR3 DNA reads TGTGCCAGCAGCTTAGAGGCGGGGGCCGGCACAGATACGCAGTATTTT.

This clonotype was detected only a few times. The gene calls are TRBV4-3 and TRBJ2-5; D call uncertain. V was cut by 0 bases and J by 5 bases, with 10 bases left in between. Germline V CDR1 and CDR2: LGHNA, YSLEER. This CDR3 contains 14 residues. CDR3 DNA sequence: TGCGCCAGCAGCCAAGAATTGGTCCGGGAGACCCAGTACTTC. It is translated as CASSQELVRETQYF.

This clonotype was recorded at least ten times. The chain uses TRBV9 and TRBJ2-1; D uncertain. The length of the CDR3 is 15 residues. Germline CDR1 SGDLS, CDR2 YYNGEE. The V gene lost 4 bases and the J gene lost 4 bases, with 15 bases spanning the gap. CDR3 amino acids: CASSRNQLGYNEQFF. The CDR3, as DNA: TGTGCCAGCAGCAGAAACCAACTCGGGTACAATGAGCAGTTCTTC.

This chain connects TRBV27 to TRBJ1-5; TRBD1 is a possible D gene (5 bases). CDR1 and CDR2 from the germline V gene are MNHEY and SMNVEV (reference sequence). Trimming removed 4 bases from V and 4 bases from J, with 8 bases in between. This CDR3 region has 13 residues. The CDR3 DNA follows: TGTGCCAGCAGTTCGGACACGAATCAGCCCCAGCATTTT. Its translation is CASSSDTNQPQHF.

This clonotype was seen only a few times. This chain connects TRBV14 to TRBJ2-7; 7 nucleotides align to TRBD1. The germline gives CDR1 SGHDN, CDR2 FVKESK. This CDR3 comprises 15 residues. Unmatched junction bases numbered 10, after V lost 4 bases and J lost 4 bases. The CDR3 reads CASSLQAGGMYEQYF. The CDR3, as DNA: TGTGCCAGCAGCCTCCAGGCAGGGGGTATGTACGAGCAGTACTTC. Drawing the rest from reference TRBV14 and TRBJ2-7, the complete variable domain is EAGVTQFPSHSVIEKGQTVTLRCDPISGHDNLYWYRRVMGKEIKFLLHFVKESKQDESGMPNNRFLAERTGGTYSTLKVQPAELEDSGVYFCASSLQAGGMYEQYFGPGTRLTVT.

The chain couples TRBV12-3 or TRBV12-4 to TRBJ1-6; TRBD1 aligns across 7 bases. The CDR3 is made up of 14 amino acids. Trimming at V came to 8 bases and at J to 4 bases, leaving 5 bases not matched to a gene. CDR3 sequence reads: CASRDSQYNSPLHF. The CDR3 DNA reads TGTGCCAGCCGGGACAGCCAATATAATTCACCCCTCCACTTT.

This chain joins TRBV20-1 and TRBJ1-5; D gene uncertain. V lost 1 base and J 3 bases, leaving 10 bases between the germline ends. The CDR3 extends over 14 amino acids. The germline CDR1 and CDR2 sequences are DFQATT and SNEGSKA (reference sequence). DNA for the CDR3: TGCAGTGCTAGAGCTCGGGTTCCCAATCAGCCCCAGCATTTT. Amino acids: CSARARVPNQPQHF.

The table lists this clonotype with a few counts. The junction departs from germline at one end; a sequencing error may be responsible. The gene calls are TRBV5-1 and TRBJ2-2, with TRBD2 identical over 7 bases. CDR1 and CDR2 (germline): SGHRS, YFSETQ. This CDR3 spans 14 amino acids. The CDR3 loop reads CASSGTGNTGELFF. CDR3 in DNA: TGTGCCAGCAGCGGGACGGGGAACACCGGGGAGCTGTTTTTT.

This rearrangement joins TRBV12-3 or TRBV12-4 to TRBJ1-5; D not resolved. The length of the CDR3 is 14 residues. V was trimmed by 4 bases and J by 2 bases, leaving 9 bases between them. The DNA for the CDR3 is TGTGCCAGCAGTTGGAATGGGGGCAATCAGCCCCAGCATTTT. The encoded protein is CASSWNGGNQPQHF.

This chain links TRBV12-3 or TRBV12-4 with TRBJ2-2; D ambiguous. Trimming took off 7 bases at V and 0 bases at J, with 15 bases between the two ends. The CDR3 loop spans 16 amino acids. The CDR3 reads CASIGSPPTNTGELFF. CDR3 bases: TGTGCCAGCATAGGCTCTCCCCCGACGAACACCGGGGAGCTGTTTTTT.

The rearrangement links TRBV29-1 to TRBJ2-3; TRBD2 matches 16 bases. CDR1 SQVTM and CDR2 ANQGSEA come from the germline V gene. V trimming: 7 bases; J trimming: 0 bases; junction bases outside the gene matches: 7. This CDR3 contains 17 residues. Here the CDR3 DNA reads TGCAGCGCTAGGGGGACTAGCGGGAGGGCCAGCACAGATACGCAGTATTTT. Translating it yields CSARGTSGRASTDTQYF.

This chain links TRBV7-9 with TRBJ1-1, with 7 nucleotides matching TRBD1. CDR1 is SEHNR, CDR2 FQNEAQ, per germline (reference sequence). CDR3 length: 15 residues. V lost 7 bases to trimming and J lost 4 bases; unmatched junction nucleotides: 12. The CDR3 reads CASNDGHRGGTEAFF. The CDR3 nucleotides are TGTGCCAGCAACGACGGACACAGGGGTGGCACTGAAGCTTTCTTT.

The chain recombines TRBV6-2 or TRBV6-3 with TRBJ1-2; D not resolved. With 6 bases removed from V and 4 bases from J, the gap between germline ends came to 12 bases. The CDR3 spans 13 residues. Germline V gene sequence: CDR1 MNHEY, CDR2 SVGEGT. In nucleotides, the CDR3 is TGTGCCAGCAGCGCCCCGAACGGCTATGGCTACACCTTC. Amino acid sequence: CASSAPNGYGYTF.

This clonotype was detected a few times. The rearrangement uses TRBV29-1 and TRBJ2-1, with D perhaps matching TRBD2 (6 bases). This CDR3 region has 13 residues. Germline CDR1 reads SQVTM; CDR2 reads ANQGSEA. The V end was cut by 7 bases, the J end by 3 bases, with 13 bases between. CDR3 amino acids: CSARRGDYNEQFF. CDR3 nucleotides: TGCAGCGCGCGCCGCGGGGACTACAATGAGCAGTTCTTC.

The chain links TRBV30 to TRBJ1-2; 7 bases align to TRBD1. This CDR3 is built from 14 residues. Germline CDR1 and CDR2: GTSNPN and SVGIG (reference sequence). V trimming: 5 bases; J trimming: 5 bases; junction bases outside the gene matches: 11. DNA for the CDR3: TGTGCCTGGGTTCTAAACCGGGACAGTTATGGCTACACCTTC. Protein product: CAWVLNRDSYGYTF.

This clonotype occurred a few times. The chain employs TRBV20-1 and TRBJ2-3; no reliable D call. The CDR3 loop spans 15 amino acids. The germline gives CDR1 DFQATT, CDR2 SNEGSKA (reference sequence). Trimming stripped 0 bases from V and 0 bases from J, with 10 bases between. For the CDR3, the DNA is TGCAGTGCTAGAGATGTGGGCAGTAGCACAGATACGCAGTATTTT. The encoded protein is CSARDVGSSTDTQYF.

The table lists this clonotype with a few counts. This chain links TRBV12-3 or TRBV12-4 with TRBJ2-2, with 7 bases identical to TRBD1. After removal of 6 bases from V and 1 base from J, the junction contained 2 bases not matched to a gene. The CDR3 covers 14 residues. As DNA, the CDR3 is TGTGCCAGCAGGCGGACAGGGAACACCGGGGAGCTGTTTTTT. This translates into CASRRTGNTGELFF.

The V and J genes are TRBV24-1 and TRBJ2-7; 9 bases fit TRBD1. The trim removed 7 bases at V and 3 bases at J, leaving 0 bases unmatched. Germline lookup yields CDR1 KGHDR and CDR2 SFDVKD. This CDR3 is 12 amino acids long. CDR3 DNA sequence: TGTGCCACCAGGGGACAGGGCTACGAGCAGTACTTC. Translation: CATRGQGYEQYF.

The genes are TRBV4-2 and TRBJ2-7, with 8 bases that match TRBD2. Losses at the gene ends were 0 bases for V and 3 bases for J; bases not matched to a gene: 1. Germline CDR1 is LGHNA and CDR2 is YNFKEQ. The CDR3 is 14 residues long. The CDR3 reads CASSQELADYEQYF. In nucleotides, the CDR3 is TGTGCCAGCAGCCAAGAACTAGCGGACTACGAGCAGTACTTC.

The chain uses TRBV20-1 and TRBJ1-5; 8 nucleotides agree with TRBD1. The junction had 15 bases not matched to a gene; V was cut back by 6 bases and J by 5 bases. Germline lookup yields CDR1 DFQATT and CDR2 SNEGSKA (reference sequence). This CDR3 has 16 amino acids. The CDR3: CSAPNAQTGEDQPQHF. CDR3 in DNA: TGCAGTGCCCCAAATGCCCAGACAGGGGAAGATCAGCCCCAGCATTTT.